The TCR beta chain described here comes from a study of T-cell memory formation after mild COVID-19 (dated by TCRdb to about 2021). Regarding the study in general: TCR sequence clusters from the two donors were found to be largely donor specific. In a couple of donors, T-cell clones that expanded and contracted after mild COVID-19 were tracked by sequencing TCRalpha and TCRbeta repertoires over time. The cohort was made up of two young adult volunteers, one female and one male, who were previously healthy. Overall results and qualifications from the work: Only a couple of mild cases were covered by the study, and larger cohorts that include severe cases with pre-infection samples were considered necessary. Some responding clones were detected in pre-infection memory, which suggested that pre-existing cross-reactive memory T cells had joined the SARS-CoV-2 response. Whether the second-wave clones peaking on day 37 were SARS-CoV-2 specific was not confirmed. Balanced CD4/CD8 phenotypes were observed for clones contracting from day 15 to 85, whereas a bias towards CD4+ was observed for a second wave of clones expanding from day 15 to 37. Contracting CD4+ clones turned up mainly in the CM and EM memory subsets, whereas EMRA was where CD8+ clones were enriched.

This clonotype was recorded many times. Its antigen is currently not known. There are no base qualities to consult, and no much larger clone falls within one base. Ficoll-Paque density gradient centrifugation was the method used to isolate PBMCs. Instrument on record: Illumina NovaSeq 6000. cDNA libraries for TCRalpha and TCRbeta were prepared by 5'RACE using constant-segment primers, with sample barcodes and unique molecular identifiers added. RNA was extracted from every sample with Trizol reagent. Libraries were amplified in two PCR steps, with a second sample barcode and Illumina TruSeq adapters added in the second step. The libraries were sequenced on an Illumina NovaSeq using 2 x 150 bp paired-end reads. The original pipeline was this. Demultiplexing of reads and collapsing into UMI-guided consensus sequences were performed with migec v1.2.7. Using mixcr v2.1.11, the UMI consensuses were aligned to TRA and TRB V and J templates and assembled into clonotypes. Expanded or contracted clonotypes were those called significant by both edgeR and NoisET, with noise models trained on biological replicates. edgeR calls used a false discovery rate-adjusted p below 0.01 and a log2 fold-change threshold of 1. As an exploratory analysis of dynamics, PCA with hierarchical clustering was applied to max-normalized trajectories of the 1000 most abundant clonotypes. Separately sequenced CD4+ and CD8+ repertoires were used to assign the CD4 or CD8 phenotype of responding clones. The raw public data were reprocessed by TCRdb itself: fastp quality trimming at Q25, MiXCR clonotype calling, in-frame beta chains only. For every CDR3 protein sequence, its rows merge into one entry that carries the most common genes and DNA. TCRdb's processing, not the authors', yielded these V and J calls. Recorded for this sample are approximately 570,000 distinct CDR3 sequences; about a sixth of them occurred a single time. The ten largest account for 12% of the sample.

After removal of 5 bases from V and 3 bases from J, the junction retains 6 bases not matched to a gene. The CDR3 contains 14 residues, cysteine and phenylalanine counted. Only the CDR3 region is kept as DNA, spanning 42 bases read in frame from base 1. The sequence joins TRBV12-3 or TRBV12-4 to TRBJ2-7, and 8 junction bases match TRBD1. Input material: PBMCs or a T cell subset sorted from them (not recorded which). The receptor was isolated from an adult woman who had mild COVID-19 (a few samples of this study predate the infection). The sample titles of this study are shuffled in the database, so cell type and time point are left out; the donor was told from shared clones. The CDR3 here reads CASSPGQGNYEQYF. The bases read TGTGCCAGCAGTCCCGGACAGGGTAACTACGAGCAGTACTTC.